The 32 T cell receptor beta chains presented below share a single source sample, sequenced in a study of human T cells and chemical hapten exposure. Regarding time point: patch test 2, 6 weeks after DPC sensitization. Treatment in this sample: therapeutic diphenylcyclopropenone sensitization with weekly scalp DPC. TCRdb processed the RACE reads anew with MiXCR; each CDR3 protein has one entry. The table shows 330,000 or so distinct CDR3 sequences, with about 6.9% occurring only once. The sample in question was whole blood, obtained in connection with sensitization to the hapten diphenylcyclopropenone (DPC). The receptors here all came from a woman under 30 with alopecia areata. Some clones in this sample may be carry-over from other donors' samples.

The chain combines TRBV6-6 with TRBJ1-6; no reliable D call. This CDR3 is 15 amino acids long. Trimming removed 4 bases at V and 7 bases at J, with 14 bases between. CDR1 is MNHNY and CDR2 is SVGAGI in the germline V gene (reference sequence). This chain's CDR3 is CASSWTAAANSPLHF. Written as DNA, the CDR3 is TGTGCCAGCAGTTGGACCGCGGCCGCCAATTCACCCCTCCACTTT.

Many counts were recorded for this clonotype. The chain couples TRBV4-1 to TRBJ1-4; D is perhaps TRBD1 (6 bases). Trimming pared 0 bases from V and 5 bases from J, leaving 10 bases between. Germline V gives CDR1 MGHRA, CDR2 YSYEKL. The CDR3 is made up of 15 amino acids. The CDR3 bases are TGCGCCAGCAGCCAAGACACAGGGAGGAATGAAAAACTGTTTTTT. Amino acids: CASSQDTGRNEKLFF.

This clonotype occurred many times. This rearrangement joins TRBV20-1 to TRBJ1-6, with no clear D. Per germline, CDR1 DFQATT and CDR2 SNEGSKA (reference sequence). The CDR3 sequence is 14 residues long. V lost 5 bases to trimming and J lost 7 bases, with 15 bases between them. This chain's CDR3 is CSAPPSPGNSPLHF. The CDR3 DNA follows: TGCAGTGCTCCCCCTAGCCCGGGGAATTCACCCCTCCACTTT.

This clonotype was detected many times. DNA for the CDR3: TGTGCCAGCAGCTTAAGGACAGGGAGGAAGGAAGGCTACACCTTC. Translated, it gives CASSLRTGRKEGYTF. The chain employs TRBV7-2 and TRBJ1-2, with 8 bases matching TRBD1. Germline loops: CDR1 SGHTA, CDR2 FQGNSA. The junction had 10 bases not matched to a gene; V was cut back by 2 bases and J by 8 bases. This CDR3 is 15 amino acids long.

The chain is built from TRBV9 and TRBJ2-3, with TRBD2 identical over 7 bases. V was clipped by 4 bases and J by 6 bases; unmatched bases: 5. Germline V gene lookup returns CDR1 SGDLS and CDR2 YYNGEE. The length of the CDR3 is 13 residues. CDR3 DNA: TGTGCCAGCAGCATTGGAGCGGGGGATACGCAGTATTTT. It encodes CASSIGAGDTQYF.

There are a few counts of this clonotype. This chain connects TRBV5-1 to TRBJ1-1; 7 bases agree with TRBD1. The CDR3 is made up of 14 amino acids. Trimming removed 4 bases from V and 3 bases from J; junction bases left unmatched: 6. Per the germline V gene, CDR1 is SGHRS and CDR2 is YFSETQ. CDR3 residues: CASSRRDSDTEAFF. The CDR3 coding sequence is TGCGCCAGCAGCAGACGGGACAGCGACACTGAAGCTTTCTTT.

DNA for the CDR3: TGTGCCAGCAGCTTTGGAAGTTCAGGGAGGAACACTGAAGCTTTCTTT. Translation gives CASSFGSSGRNTEAFF. The rearrangement joins TRBV7-2 to TRBJ1-1, with D possibly TRBD1 on 5 matching bases. This CDR3 contains 16 residues. Germline CDR1 SGHTA, CDR2 FQGNSA. V was shortened by 3 bases and J by 1 base, with 15 bases between the two germline ends.

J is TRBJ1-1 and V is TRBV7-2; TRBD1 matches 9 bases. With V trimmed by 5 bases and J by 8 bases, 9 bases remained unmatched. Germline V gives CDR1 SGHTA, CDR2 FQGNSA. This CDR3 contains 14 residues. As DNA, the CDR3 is TGTGCCAGCAGCCGGGACAGGGCTGCAAACGAAGCTTTCTTT. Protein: CASSRDRAANEAFF.

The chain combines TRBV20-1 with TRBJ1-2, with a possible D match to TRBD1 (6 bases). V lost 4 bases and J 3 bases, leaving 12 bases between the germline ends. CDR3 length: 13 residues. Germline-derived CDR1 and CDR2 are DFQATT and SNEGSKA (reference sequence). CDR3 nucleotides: TGCAGTGCTAACCAGGGGCGATACTATGGCTACACCTTC. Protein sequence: CSANQGRYYGYTF.

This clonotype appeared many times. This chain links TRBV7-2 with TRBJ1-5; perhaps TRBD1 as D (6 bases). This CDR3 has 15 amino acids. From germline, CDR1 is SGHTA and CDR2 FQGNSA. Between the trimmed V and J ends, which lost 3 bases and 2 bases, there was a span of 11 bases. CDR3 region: CASSFRQEGNQPQHF. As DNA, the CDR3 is TGTGCCAGCAGCTTTCGACAGGAAGGCAATCAGCCCCAGCATTTT.

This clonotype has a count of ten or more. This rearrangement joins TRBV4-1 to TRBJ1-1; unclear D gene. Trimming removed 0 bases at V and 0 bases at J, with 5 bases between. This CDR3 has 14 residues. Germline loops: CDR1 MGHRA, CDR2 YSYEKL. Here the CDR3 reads CASSQDGMNTEAFF. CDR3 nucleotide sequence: TGCGCCAGCAGCCAAGACGGAATGAACACTGAAGCTTTCTTT.

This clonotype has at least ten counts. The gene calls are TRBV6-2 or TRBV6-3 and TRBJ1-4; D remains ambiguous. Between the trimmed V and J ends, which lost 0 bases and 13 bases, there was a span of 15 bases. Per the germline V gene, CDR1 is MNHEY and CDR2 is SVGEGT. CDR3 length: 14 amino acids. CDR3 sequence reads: CASSYSEATGILFF. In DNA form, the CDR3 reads TGTGCCAGCAGTTACTCGGAGGCGACGGGTATACTGTTTTTT.

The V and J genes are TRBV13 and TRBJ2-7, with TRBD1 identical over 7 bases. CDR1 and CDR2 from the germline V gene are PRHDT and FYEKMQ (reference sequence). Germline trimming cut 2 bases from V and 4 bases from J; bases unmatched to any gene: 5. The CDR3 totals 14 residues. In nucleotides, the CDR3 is TGTGCCAGCAGCTTAATGGGACAGCAATACGAGCAGTACTTC. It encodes CASSLMGQQYEQYF. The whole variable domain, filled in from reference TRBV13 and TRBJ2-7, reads AAGVIQSPRHLIKEKRETATLKCYPIPRHDTVYWYQQGPGQDPQFLISFYEKMQSDKGSIPDRFSAQQFSDYHSELNMSSLELGDSALYFCASSLMGQQYEQYFGPGTRLTVT.

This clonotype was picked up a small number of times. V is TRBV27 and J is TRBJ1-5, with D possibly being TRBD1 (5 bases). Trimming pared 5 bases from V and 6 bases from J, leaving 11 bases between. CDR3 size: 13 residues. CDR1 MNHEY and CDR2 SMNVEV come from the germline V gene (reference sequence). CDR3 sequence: CASSHLGAQPQHF. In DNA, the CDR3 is TGTGCCAGCAGTCATCTTGGGGCTCAGCCCCAGCATTTT.

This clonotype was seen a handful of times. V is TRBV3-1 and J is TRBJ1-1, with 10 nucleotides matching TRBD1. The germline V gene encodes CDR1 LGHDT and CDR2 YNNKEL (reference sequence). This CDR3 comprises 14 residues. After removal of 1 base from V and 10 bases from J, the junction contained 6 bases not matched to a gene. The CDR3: CASSQGGTGEGAFF. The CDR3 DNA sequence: TGTGCCAGCAGCCAAGGGGGGACAGGGGAAGGAGCTTTCTTT.

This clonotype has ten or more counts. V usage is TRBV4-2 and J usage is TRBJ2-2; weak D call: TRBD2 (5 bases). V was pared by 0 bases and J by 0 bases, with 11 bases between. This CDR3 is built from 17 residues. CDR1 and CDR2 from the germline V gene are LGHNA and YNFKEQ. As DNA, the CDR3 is TGTGCCAGCAGCCAAGAAGCGGTACACACGAACACCGGGGAGCTGTTTTTT. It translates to CASSQEAVHTNTGELFF.

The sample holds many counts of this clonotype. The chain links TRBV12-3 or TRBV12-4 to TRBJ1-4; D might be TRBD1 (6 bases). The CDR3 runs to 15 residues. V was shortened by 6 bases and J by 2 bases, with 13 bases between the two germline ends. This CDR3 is CASSRHGGTNEKLFF. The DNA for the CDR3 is TGTGCCAGCAGCCGTCACGGGGGCACTAATGAAAAACTGTTTTTT.

CDR3 residues: CASSSWTGGTDTQYF. As DNA, the CDR3 is TGTGCCAGCAGCTCCTGGACAGGGGGCACAGATACGCAGTATTTT. The V and J genes are TRBV6-5 and TRBJ2-3; 9 bases fit TRBD1. The CDR3 is made up of 15 amino acids. The junction had 5 bases not matched to a gene; V was cut back by 6 bases and J by 1 base. Per germline, CDR1 MNHEY and CDR2 SVGAGI.

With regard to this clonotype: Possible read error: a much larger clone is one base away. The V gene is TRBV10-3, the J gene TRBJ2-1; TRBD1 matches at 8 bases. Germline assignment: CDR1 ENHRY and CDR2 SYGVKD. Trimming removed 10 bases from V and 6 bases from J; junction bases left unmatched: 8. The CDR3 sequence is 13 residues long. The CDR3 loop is CATRQGLVNEQFF. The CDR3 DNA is TGTGCCACCCGACAGGGGCTAGTCAATGAGCAGTTCTTC.

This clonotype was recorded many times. The CDR3 here is CASSQGYTGELFF. CDR3 nucleotide sequence: TGTGCCAGCAGCCAAGGGTACACCGGGGAGCTGTTTTTT. The V call is TRBV3-1, the J call TRBJ2-2; D is unresolved. V shed 1 base and J shed 3 bases, with 3 bases lying between them. Germline V gives CDR1 LGHDT, CDR2 YNNKEL (reference sequence). The CDR3 covers 13 residues. Looking up the rest from reference TRBV3-1 and TRBJ2-2 gives the full variable domain: DTAVSQTPKYLVTQMGNDKSIKCEQNLGHDTMYWYKQDSKKFLKIMFSYNNKELIINETVPNRFSPKSPDKAHLNLHINSLELGDSAVYFCASSQGYTGELFFGEGSRLTVL.

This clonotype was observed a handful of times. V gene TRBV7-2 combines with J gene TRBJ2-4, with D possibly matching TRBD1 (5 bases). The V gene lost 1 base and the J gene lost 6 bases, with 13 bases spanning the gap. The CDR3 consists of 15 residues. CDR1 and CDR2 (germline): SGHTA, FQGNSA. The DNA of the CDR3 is TGTGCCAGCAGCTTAGAGGGGATTAGGAGAAACATTCAGTACTTC. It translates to CASSLEGIRRNIQYF.

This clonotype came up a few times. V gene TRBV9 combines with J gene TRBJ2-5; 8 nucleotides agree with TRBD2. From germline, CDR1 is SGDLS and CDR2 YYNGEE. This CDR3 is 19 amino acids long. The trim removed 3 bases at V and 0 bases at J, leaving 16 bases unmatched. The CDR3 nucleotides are TGTGCCAGCAGCGCCTTTCGACCCGAGCGGGGGCCTTACCAAGAGACCCAGTACTTC. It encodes CASSAFRPERGPYQETQYF.

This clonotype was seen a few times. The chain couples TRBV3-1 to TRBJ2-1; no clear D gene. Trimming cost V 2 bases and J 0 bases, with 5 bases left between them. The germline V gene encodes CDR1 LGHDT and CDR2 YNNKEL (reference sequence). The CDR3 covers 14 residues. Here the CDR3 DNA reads TGTGCCAGCAGCCAATCGAGCTCCTACAATGAGCAGTTCTTC. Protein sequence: CASSQSSSYNEQFF.

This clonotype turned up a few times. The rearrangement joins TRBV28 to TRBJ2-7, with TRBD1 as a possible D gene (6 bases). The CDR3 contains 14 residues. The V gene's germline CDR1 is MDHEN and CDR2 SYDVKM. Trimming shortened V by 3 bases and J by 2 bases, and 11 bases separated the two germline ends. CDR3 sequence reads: CASSLRQEPYEQYF. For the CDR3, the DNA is TGTGCCAGCAGTTTGAGACAGGAGCCCTACGAGCAGTACTTC. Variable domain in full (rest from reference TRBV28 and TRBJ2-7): DVKVTQSSRYLVKRTGEKVFLECVQDMDHENMFWYRQDPGLGLRLIYFSYDVKMKEKGDIPEGYSVSREKKERFSLILESASTNQTSMYLCASSLRQEPYEQYFGPGTRLTVT.

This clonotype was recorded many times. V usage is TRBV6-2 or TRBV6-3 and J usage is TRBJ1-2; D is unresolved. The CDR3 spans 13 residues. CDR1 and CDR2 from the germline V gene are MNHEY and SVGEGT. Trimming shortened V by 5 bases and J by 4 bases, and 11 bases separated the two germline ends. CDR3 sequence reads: CASSPTGVYGYTF. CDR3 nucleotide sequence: TGTGCCAGCAGTCCCACCGGAGTCTATGGCTACACCTTC.

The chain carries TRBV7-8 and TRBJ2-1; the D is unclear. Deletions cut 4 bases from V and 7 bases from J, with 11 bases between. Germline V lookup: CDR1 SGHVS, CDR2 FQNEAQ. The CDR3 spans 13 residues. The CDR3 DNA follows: TGTGCCAGCAGCTCCGGACCATGGAATGAGCAGTTCTTC. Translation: CASSSGPWNEQFF.

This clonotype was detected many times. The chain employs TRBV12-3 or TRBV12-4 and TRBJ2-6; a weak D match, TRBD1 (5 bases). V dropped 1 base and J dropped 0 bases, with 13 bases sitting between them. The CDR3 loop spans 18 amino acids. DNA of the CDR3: TGTGCCAGCAGTTTAGATGGGGCGCTATCCTCTGGGGCCAACGTCCTGACTTTC. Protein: CASSLDGALSSGANVLTF.

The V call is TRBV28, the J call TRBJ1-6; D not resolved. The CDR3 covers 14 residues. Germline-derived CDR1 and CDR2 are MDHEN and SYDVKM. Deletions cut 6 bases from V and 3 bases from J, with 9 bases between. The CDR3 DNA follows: TGTGCCAGCAGCCCACAGTTCTATAATTCACCCCTCCACTTT. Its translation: CASSPQFYNSPLHF.

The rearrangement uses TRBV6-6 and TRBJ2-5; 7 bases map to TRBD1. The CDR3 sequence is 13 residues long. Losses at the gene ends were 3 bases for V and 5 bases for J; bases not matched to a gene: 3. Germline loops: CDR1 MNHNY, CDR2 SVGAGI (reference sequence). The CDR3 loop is CASSYRQGETQYF. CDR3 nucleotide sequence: TGTGCCAGCAGTTATAGACAGGGCGAGACCCAGTACTTC.

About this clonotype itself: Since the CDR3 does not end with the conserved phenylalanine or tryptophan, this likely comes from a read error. DNA of the CDR3: TGTGCCAGCAGTTCGGGTACAGGGAACTATGGCTACACCCTC. The encoded protein is CASSSGTGNYGYTL. This chain connects TRBV6-5 to TRBJ1-2, with a tentative D call TRBD1 (6 bases). This CDR3 spans 14 amino acids. CDR1 is MNHEY, CDR2 SVGAGI, per germline. Deletions cut 4 bases from V and 2 bases from J, with 11 bases between.

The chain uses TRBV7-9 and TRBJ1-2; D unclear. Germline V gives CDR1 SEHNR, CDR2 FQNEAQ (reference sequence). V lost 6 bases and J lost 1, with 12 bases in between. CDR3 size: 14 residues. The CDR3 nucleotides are TGTGCCAGCAGTGCGAGGTTGAGTAACTATGGCTACACCTTC. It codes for CASSARLSNYGYTF.

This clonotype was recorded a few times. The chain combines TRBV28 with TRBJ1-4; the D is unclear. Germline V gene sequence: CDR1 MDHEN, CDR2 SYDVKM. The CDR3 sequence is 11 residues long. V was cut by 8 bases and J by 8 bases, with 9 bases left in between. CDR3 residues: CASQGLEKLFF. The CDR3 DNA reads TGTGCCAGCCAAGGCTTGGAAAAACTGTTTTTT.